Presented here are 18 T cell receptor beta chains from one specimen sequenced in a study of blood T cell repertoires in COVID-19. TCRdb keeps only in-frame clones here, not all; method: immunoSEQ multiplex PCR. This table holds about 190,000 clones, less than 85% found once. Sequencing was carried out using peripheral blood. These receptor sequences come from a woman of 80 years or more with active or convalescent COVID-19.

V is TRBV18 and J is TRBJ2-2; 12 bases fit TRBD2. V trimming: 4 bases; J trimming: 5 bases; junction bases outside the gene matches: 2. This CDR3 is 15 amino acids long. The germline CDR1 and CDR2 sequences are KGHSH and LQKENI. The CDR3 coding sequence is TGTGCCAGCTCACAGACTAGCGGGAGAACCGGGGAGCTGTTTTTT. Translated, it gives CASSQTSGRTGELFF.

The V and J genes are TRBV21-1 and TRBJ1-5. TRBV21-1 has pseudogene status. The CDR3 consists of 16 residues. The CDR3 DNA follows: TGTGCCAGCAGCAAAGTGAGGCCAGAGGAGGATCAGCCCCAGCATTTT. This gives the protein CASSKVRPEEDQPQHF.

The chain uses TRBV7-9 and TRBJ2-3, with D perhaps TRBD2 (5 bases). The V gene lost 5 bases and the J gene lost 5 bases, with 14 bases spanning the gap. Germline CDR1 SEHNR, CDR2 FQNEAQ (reference sequence). The CDR3 has 14 amino acids. CDR3 protein: CASSQPAEGDTQYF. The DNA of the CDR3 is TGTGCCAGCAGCCAGCCCGCTGAGGGAGATACGCAGTATTTT. Based on the CDR3 plus reference TRBV7-9 and TRBJ2-3, the full variable domain is DTGVSQNPRHKITKRGQNVTFRCDPISEHNRLYWYRQTLGQGPEFLTYFQNEAQLEKSRLLSDRFSAERPKGSFSTLEIQRTEQGDSAMYLCASSQPAEGDTQYFGPGTRLTVL.

The CDR3 sequence: CASSLGAEGNQPQHF. The CDR3 DNA reads TGTGCCAGTAGTCTGGGGGCTGAGGGCAATCAGCCCCAGCATTTT. The J gene is TRBJ1-5, the V gene TRBV19, with TRBD1 as a possible D gene (6 bases). Germline V gene lookup returns CDR1 LNHDA and CDR2 SQIVND (reference sequence). CDR3 length: 15 amino acids. V shed 5 bases and J shed 2 bases, with 13 bases lying between them.

This chain joins TRBV2 and TRBJ1-5, with a tentative D call TRBD1 (5 bases). From germline, CDR1 is SNHLY and CDR2 FYNNEI. The length of the CDR3 is 14 residues. Trimming removed 3 bases from V and 9 bases from J, with 15 bases in between. The CDR3 bases are TGTGCCAGCAGTGACGGACAACCACCTTGGCCCCAGCATTTT. It specifies CASSDGQPPWPQHF.

This chain joins TRBV9 and TRBJ2-5, with a possible D match to TRBD1 (5 bases). This CDR3 has 13 amino acids. The germline V gene encodes CDR1 SGDLS and CDR2 YYNGEE. With 0 bases removed from V and 5 bases from J, the gap between germline ends came to 8 bases. CDR3 coding DNA: TGTGCCAGCAGCGTAGTTGCAGGGGAGACCCAGTACTTC. Translating it yields CASSVVAGETQYF. The full variable domain, with the rest looked up from reference TRBV9 and TRBJ2-5, is DSGVTQTPKHLITATGQRVTLRCSPRSGDLSVYWYQQSLDQGLQFLIQYYNGEERAKGNILERFSAQQFPDLHSELNLSSLELGDSALYFCASSVVAGETQYFGPGTRLLVL.

This sequence joins TRBV5-1 and TRBJ1-2; tentatively, D is TRBD1 (5 bases). The V gene's germline CDR1 is SGHRS and CDR2 YFSETQ. The CDR3 totals 13 residues. V was trimmed by 4 bases and J by 2 bases, leaving 9 bases between them. This CDR3 is CASSRGTNYGYTF. CDR3 sequence (DNA): TGCGCCAGCAGCCGCGGGACGAACTATGGCTACACCTTC.

The chain is built from TRBV12-2 and TRBJ1-5. TRBV12-2 is a recognized pseudogene. The CDR3 runs 17 residues. The CDR3 loop reads CASRFQSDGNSNQPQHF. CDR3 DNA sequence: TGTGCAAGTCGTTTCCAATCAGACGGGAATAGCAATCAGCCCCAGCATTTT.

The J gene is TRBJ1-2, the V gene TRBV5-6, with TRBD1 as a possible D gene (5 bases). Germline lookup yields CDR1 SGHDT and CDR2 YYEEEE. Trimming stripped 4 bases from V and 2 bases from J, with 18 bases between. The CDR3 consists of 16 residues. The CDR3 reads CASSRALRQPNYGYTF. The CDR3 DNA follows: TGTGCCAGCAGCCGAGCCCTTAGACAGCCGAACTATGGCTACACCTTC. The whole variable domain, filled in from reference TRBV5-6 and TRBJ1-2, reads DAGVTQSPTHLIKTRGQQVTLRCSPKSGHDTVSWYQQALGQGPQFIFQYYEEEERQRGNFPDRFSGHQFPNYSSELNVNALLLGDSALYLCASSRALRQPNYGYTFGSGTRLTVV.

The chain joins TRBV6-6 to TRBJ1-2; a possible D gene is TRBD1 (6 bases). The CDR3 extends over 13 amino acids. V was shortened by 5 bases and J by 5 bases, with 12 bases between the two germline ends. Germline CDR1 MNHNY, CDR2 SVGAGI (reference sequence). For the CDR3, the DNA is TGTGCCAGCAGTACGGGGACAAGGTATGGCTACACCTTC. Translating gives CASSTGTRYGYTF.

The CDR3 DNA reads TGTGCCAGCAGCCATATCGGGGGTGCCACTGAAGCTTTCTTT. Encoded protein: CASSHIGGATEAFF. The rearrangement links TRBV3-1 (or the pseudogene TRBV3-2) to TRBJ1-1, with D perhaps TRBD1 (5 bases). The germline V and J ends were trimmed by 3 bases and 4 bases, with 12 bases remaining between them. The CDR3 is made up of 14 amino acids. Germline V lookup: CDR1 LGHDT, CDR2 YNNKEL (reference sequence).

This chain links TRBV7-9 with TRBJ2-7; 7 bases fit TRBD1. The CDR3 is 14 amino acids. J lost 1 base, V lost 5 bases, and 5 bases had no gene match. Per germline, CDR1 SEHNR and CDR2 FQNEAQ (reference sequence). CDR3 in DNA: TGTGCCAGCAGCCCCCAGGACAGGTCCTACGAGCAGTACTTC. Translated, it gives CASSPQDRSYEQYF.

The chain recombines TRBV9 with TRBJ2-1; 13 positions agree with TRBD2. Germline V gives CDR1 SGDLS, CDR2 YYNGEE. V was clipped by 5 bases and J by 6 bases; unmatched bases: 11. The CDR3 runs 17 residues. In DNA form, the CDR3 reads TGTGCCAGCAGTTCTCCGCGGGGACTAGCGGGGAGCAATGAGCAGTTCTTC. It yields the protein CASSSPRGLAGSNEQFF.

J is TRBJ2-2 and V is TRBV9, with 7 bases lining up with TRBD2. CDR3 length equals 16 residues. V was pared by 0 bases and J by 5 bases, with 7 bases of the junction left unmatched. CDR1 and CDR2 from the germline V gene are SGDLS and YYNGEE. The CDR3, as DNA: TGTGCCAGCAGCGTAGCTTGGACTAGAAAGACCGGGGAGCTGTTTTTT. Translated: CASSVAWTRKTGELFF.

V gene TRBV6-5 combines with J gene TRBJ2-3; 8 bases map to TRBD1. Germline CDR1 is MNHEY and CDR2 is SVGAGI. This CDR3 is 13 amino acids long. With V trimmed by 7 bases and J by 4 bases, 4 bases remained unmatched. The DNA of the CDR3 is TGTGCCAGCATTGCACAGGGGGCAGATACGCAGTATTTT. Translated: CASIAQGADTQYF.

V and J are TRBV25-1 and TRBJ1-4; TRBD1 matches 12 bases. From germline, CDR1 is MGHDK and CDR2 SYGVNS. The J segment lost 6 bases and the V segment lost 4 bases, leaving 12 bases of the junction unmatched. The CDR3 is made up of 18 amino acids. The CDR3: CASSGNRDRGRFYEKLFF. The CDR3 region has the DNA TGTGCCAGCAGTGGAAACCGGGACAGGGGGCGGTTCTATGAAAAACTGTTTTTT. Using reference TRBV25-1 and TRBJ1-4 for the parts outside the CDR3, the full variable domain is EADIYQTPRYLVIGTGKKITLECSQTMGHDKMYWYQQDPGMELHLIHYSYGVNSTEKGDLSSESTVSRIRTEHFPLTLESARPSHTSQYLCASSGNRDRGRFYEKLFFGSGTQLSVL.

Only a few counts were recorded for this clone. The chain links TRBV9 to TRBJ1-2; 8 bases are a match to TRBD1. Per the germline V gene, CDR1 is SGDLS and CDR2 is YYNGEE. V lost 0 bases and J lost 5; bases outside the gene matches: 6. The CDR3 totals 15 residues. CDR3 sequence: CASSVDGTGGYGYTF. Here the CDR3 DNA reads TGTGCCAGCAGCGTAGACGGGACAGGAGGGTATGGCTACACCTTC.

This clone was counted a few times. The chain couples TRBV3-1 (or the pseudogene TRBV3-2) to TRBJ1-6; 10 nucleotides agree with TRBD1. Germline V gene sequence: CDR1 LGHDT, CDR2 YNNKEL (reference sequence). With V trimmed by 0 bases and J by 6 bases, 5 bases remained unmatched. CDR3 length: 17 residues. For the CDR3, the DNA is TGTGCCAGCAGCCAAGAGACAGGGGGCGGCTTTAATTCACCCCTCCACTTT. It encodes CASSQETGGGFNSPLHF.